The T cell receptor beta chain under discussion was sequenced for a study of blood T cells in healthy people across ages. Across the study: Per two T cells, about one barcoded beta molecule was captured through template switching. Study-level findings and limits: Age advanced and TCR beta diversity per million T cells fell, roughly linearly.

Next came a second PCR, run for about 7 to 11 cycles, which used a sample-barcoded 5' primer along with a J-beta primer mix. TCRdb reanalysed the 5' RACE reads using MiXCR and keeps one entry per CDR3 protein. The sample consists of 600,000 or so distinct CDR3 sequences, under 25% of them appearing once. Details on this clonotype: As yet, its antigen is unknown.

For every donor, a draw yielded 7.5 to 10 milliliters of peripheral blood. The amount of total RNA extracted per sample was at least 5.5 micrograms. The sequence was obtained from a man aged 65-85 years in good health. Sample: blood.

The CDR3 nucleotides read TGCACAGGTTGCAGGCTACCCAAGCAGTACTTC. This codes for CTGCRLPKQYF. The chain joins TRBV20-1 to TRBJ2-7; D is unclear. CDR3 size: 11 residues. Germline V lookup: CDR1 DFQATT, CDR2 SNEGSKA (reference sequence).